One sample yielded the 16 T cell receptor beta chains listed below, sequenced in a study of T cell responses to AZD1222 COVID-19 vaccine (dated by TCRdb to 2020 to 2022). Libraries were built with the immunoSEQ multiplex PCR assay. In its TCRdb copy, this immuneACCESS table keeps in-frame sequences only and misses some clones. Where compared with another copy, unresolved V genes explain less than half of these, and the others have no known cause. The table for this sample lists around 140,000 clones; 93% of them were counted only once. Clones ranked in the top ten supply about 12% of the sample. The time point label corresponds to: sample from adult after SARS-CoV-2 infection, after symptom onset. The sequences come from peripheral blood, collected after recovery from COVID-19. The origin of the receptors is an adult who had recovered from COVID-19.

CDR3 in DNA: TGTGCCAGTAGTATCGGGTCCGGTGGGGGCCAGTACTTC. Encoded protein: CASSIGSGGGQYF. The rearrangement joins TRBV19 to TRBJ2-5; either TRBD1 or TRBD2 may supply D (5 bases each). The CDR3 sequence is 13 residues long. Trimming removed 3 bases from V and 10 bases from J, with 15 bases in between. Germline V lookup: CDR1 LNHDA, CDR2 SQIVND (reference sequence). Full variable domain (outside the CDR3, taken from reference TRBV19 and TRBJ2-5): DGGITQSPKYLFRKEGQNVTLSCEQNLNHDAMYWYRQDPGQGLRLIYYSQIVNDFQKGDIAEGYSVSREKKESFPLTVTSAQKNPTAFYLCASSIGSGGGQYFGPGTRLLVL.

The V and J genes are TRBV25-1 and TRBJ2-6, with TRBD1 as a possible D gene (5 bases). Germline CDR1 and CDR2: MGHDK and SYGVNS. Trimming took off 11 bases at V and 2 bases at J, with 16 bases between the two ends. The CDR3 runs 15 residues. CDR3 in DNA: TGTGCCGCCACAGGCGCCCCCGCTGGGGCCAACGTCCTGACTTTC. This gives the protein CAATGAPAGANVLTF.

CDR3 sequence reads: CASSVGLTGELFF. The DNA for the CDR3 is TGTGCCAGCAGCGTAGGTCTCACCGGGGAGCTGTTTTTT. The chain recombines TRBV5-5 with TRBJ2-2; no clear D gene. Deletions cut 4 bases from V and 4 bases from J, with 8 bases between. Germline CDR1 SGHKS, CDR2 YYEKEE (reference sequence). This CDR3 spans 13 amino acids. Based on the CDR3 plus reference TRBV5-5 and TRBJ2-2, the full variable domain is DAGVTQSPTHLIKTRGQQVTLRCSPISGHKSVSWYQQVLGQGPQFIFQYYEKEERGRGNFPDRFSARQFPNYSSELNVNALLLGDSALYLCASSVGLTGELFFGEGSRLTVL.

The chain recombines TRBV6-5 with TRBJ2-7; 7 bases align to TRBD2. The V gene end was trimmed by 6 bases and the J gene end by 0 bases; junction bases not matched to a gene: 8. The CDR3 totals 15 residues. Germline V gene sequence: CDR1 MNHEY, CDR2 SVGAGI. In DNA form, the CDR3 reads TGTGCCAGCAGCCCCATAAGCGGGGTCTCCTACGAGCAGTACTTC. As protein: CASSPISGVSYEQYF.

This clone was counted a single time. This specimen includes other DNA sequences encoding the same CDR3. V usage is TRBV6-5 and J usage is TRBJ2-3; D is ambiguous. V dropped 8 bases and J dropped 1 base, with 7 bases sitting between them. Germline CDR1 MNHEY, CDR2 SVGAGI. This CDR3 is 12 amino acids long. In DNA form, the CDR3 reads TGTGCCAGCGGAAGGGGCACAGATACGCAGTATTTT. It yields the protein CASGRGTDTQYF.

As regards this clone: At one end, the junction sequence differs from germline, possibly due to a read error. The V and J genes are TRBV5-6 and TRBJ1-1, with 8 nucleotides matching TRBD1. Per germline, CDR1 SGHDT and CDR2 YYEEEE. The CDR3 consists of 16 residues. CDR3 in amino acids: CASSLGRGLMNTEAFF. The DNA for the CDR3 is TGTGCCAGCAGTTTGGGCAGGGGGCTTATGAACACTGAAGCTTTCTTT. Combining the CDR3 with reference TRBV5-6 and TRBJ1-1 gives the whole variable domain DAGVTQSPTHLIKTRGQQVTLRCSPKSGHDTVSWYQQALGQGPQFIFQYYEEEERQRGNFPDRFSGHQFPNYSSELNVNALLLGDSALYLCASSLGRGLMNTEAFFGQGTRLTVV.

Comments on this clone: At the DNA level, this CDR3 is encoded by other sequences in the same sample as well. This chain joins TRBV19 and TRBJ2-7; 11 bases map to TRBD1. Germline V gene lookup returns CDR1 LNHDA and CDR2 SQIVND (reference sequence). V gave up 3 bases and J gave up 3 bases; unmatched junction bases: 1. This CDR3 spans 14 amino acids. CDR3 nucleotide sequence: TGTGCCAGTAGTATCGGGACAGGGGGCTACGAGCAGTACTTC. Protein sequence: CASSIGTGGYEQYF.

This chain connects TRBV5-1 to TRBJ2-5; 8 positions match TRBD2. Germline CDR1 reads SGHRS; CDR2 reads YFSETQ. The CDR3 extends over 15 amino acids. V shed 2 bases, J shed 5 bases, and the junction held 8 bases outside the gene matches. The CDR3 spells CASSFSGKAVETQYF. CDR3 coding DNA: TGCGCCAGCAGCTTTAGCGGGAAGGCGGTTGAGACCCAGTACTTC.

CDR3 in DNA: TGTGCCAGCAGCCACCCAACAGGGGGAGAATGGGACACTGAAGCTTTCTTT. Encoded protein: CASSHPTGGEWDTEAFF. The J gene is TRBJ1-1, the V gene TRBV4-2, with TRBD1 matching 8 bases. This CDR3 has 17 amino acids. The germline V gene has CDR1 LGHNA and CDR2 YNFKEQ. Trimming removed 3 bases from V and 3 bases from J; junction bases left unmatched: 12.

This sequence joins TRBV18 and TRBJ1-2; no clear D. Germline lookup yields CDR1 KGHSH and CDR2 LQKENI. The CDR3 has 13 residues. Trimming pared 5 bases from V and 4 bases from J, leaving 11 bases between. CDR3 protein: CASSTAGSYGYTF. The CDR3 DNA reads as TGTGCCAGCTCAACGGCGGGCTCCTATGGCTACACCTTC.

The rearrangement links TRBV2 to TRBJ2-7; 11 bases agree with TRBD2. Per the germline V gene, CDR1 is SNHLY and CDR2 is FYNNEI. J was trimmed by 5 bases and V by 5 bases; bases with no gene match: 5. This CDR3 region has 14 residues. The CDR3 sequence: CASSLLAGAHEQYF. CDR3 DNA sequence: TGTGCCAGCAGTCTACTAGCGGGAGCCCACGAGCAGTACTTC.

The gene calls are TRBV24-1 and TRBJ1-5; D is uncertain. The CDR3 has 13 amino acids. Between the trimmed V and J ends, which lost 4 bases and 5 bases, there was a span of 8 bases. CDR1 is KGHDR and CDR2 is SFDVKD in the germline V gene. Here the CDR3 DNA reads TGTGCCACCAGTGACCGGGTAGATCAGCCCCAGCATTTT. As protein: CATSDRVDQPQHF.

The chain employs TRBV10-1 and TRBJ2-1; TRBD2 aligns across 10 bases. The germline gives CDR1 WNHNN, CDR2 SYGVQD (reference sequence). V shed 4 bases, J shed 4 bases, and the junction held 4 bases outside the gene matches. The length of the CDR3 is 15 residues. As DNA, the CDR3 is TGCGCCAGCAGTGCCGGGACTAGCGAGTACAATGAGCAGTTCTTC. It translates to CASSAGTSEYNEQFF.

The genes are TRBV2 and TRBJ2-7; D remains unclear. Germline V gene data show CDR1 as SNHLY and CDR2 as FYNNEI. The CDR3 length is 13 residues. V lost 2 bases to trimming and J lost 2 bases, with 7 bases between them. The CDR3 is CASSEWAAYEQYF. The CDR3 DNA is TGTGCCAGCAGTGAATGGGCAGCCTACGAGCAGTACTTC.

The chain recombines TRBV4-1 with TRBJ1-5, with D hard to call. Between the trimmed V and J ends, which lost 6 bases and 8 bases, there was a span of 14 bases. The CDR3 covers 13 residues. Germline V lookup: CDR1 MGHRA, CDR2 YSYEKL. The CDR3 DNA sequence: TGCGCCAGCAGTCGTCTCCGGTCGGAGCCCCAGCATTTT. Its protein is CASSRLRSEPQHF.

The chain has TRBV5-4 and TRBJ1-2; D is undetermined. V lost 4 bases, J lost 2 bases, and 15 bases lay in between. CDR1 is SGHNT and CDR2 is YYREEE in the germline V gene (reference sequence). This CDR3 is 15 amino acids long. The CDR3 sequence is CASSLAMSANYGYTF. CDR3 bases: TGTGCCAGCAGCCTAGCGATGTCGGCAAACTATGGCTACACCTTC.